These 4 T cell receptor beta chains share one sample of origin, sequenced in a study of T-cell reconstitution after alpha-beta-depleted transplantation in children. TCRbeta library construction was performed incorporating unique molecular identifiers. TCRdb re-analysed the PCR reads in MiXCR, keeping a single row per CDR3 protein. The table records about 250,000 distinct CDR3 sequences, 20% to 30% of them present only once. The specimen was PBMCs, mostly from graft donor cells, collected 360 days after TCRalphabeta/CD19-depleted stem cell transplant. The receptors originated from a female patient aged 2 to 10 who had a stem cell transplant for congenital amegakaryocytic thrombocytopenia, so the T cells may come from the graft donor.

A single count supports this clonotype. The chain links TRBV28 to TRBJ2-1; 7 nucleotides line up with TRBD1. The length of the CDR3 is 14 residues. Trimming cost V 8 bases and J 3 bases; bases outside gene matches: 7. Germline V gene sequence: CDR1 MDHEN, CDR2 SYDVKM. CDR3 in DNA: TGTGCCAGCGATCCGGGACAGTTCTACAATGAGCAGTTCTTC. It is translated as CASDPGQFYNEQFF. The variable domain in full, with the rest retrieved from reference TRBV28 and TRBJ2-1, is DVKVTQSSRYLVKRTGEKVFLECVQDMDHENMFWYRQDPGLGLRLIYFSYDVKMKEKGDIPEGYSVSREKKERFSLILESASTNQTSMYLCASDPGQFYNEQFFGPGTRLTVL.

This chain joins TRBV10-3 and TRBJ2-7; D is unresolved. The germline gives CDR1 ENHRY, CDR2 SYGVKD. The CDR3 consists of 15 residues. Trimming removed 4 bases at V and 0 bases at J, with 13 bases between. The DNA for the CDR3 is TGTGCCATCAGTGGTTATTTGTCGAGCTCCTACGAGCAGTACTTC. Translated, it gives CAISGYLSSSYEQYF.

This clonotype has just a few counts. The chain is built from TRBV13 and TRBJ1-2; D unresolved. V shed 5 bases and J shed 7 bases, with 17 bases lying between them. The CDR3 spans 14 residues. CDR1 PRHDT and CDR2 FYEKMQ come from the germline V gene (reference sequence). CDR3 sequence: CASSHGDSNGGYTF. CDR3 coding DNA: TGTGCCAGCAGCCATGGGGATTCGAATGGTGGCTACACCTTC.

Only a few counts were recorded for this clonotype. The chain joins TRBV7-9 to TRBJ2-3; 8 nucleotides match TRBD2. V shed 3 bases and J 5 bases; nucleotides not matched to a gene: 1. The CDR3 has 13 amino acids. Germline V lookup: CDR1 SEHNR, CDR2 FQNEAQ (reference sequence). CDR3 loop: CASSFLAGDTQYF. Here the CDR3 DNA reads TGTGCCAGCAGCTTCCTAGCGGGAGATACGCAGTATTTT.